The 10 T cell receptor beta chains listed next were all sequenced from one sample in a study of blood T cells in healthy people across ages. Then a second PCR, running about 6 to 12 cycles, was carried out with a sample-barcoded 5' primer and a J-beta primer mix. TCRdb ran MiXCR on the 5' RACE reads and lists one entry per CDR3 protein. The sample includes more than 900,000 distinct CDR3 sequences, roughly 29% of them seen just once. The sample was also reused in another study, on T cells of mothers and their children.

Sequencing input: blood. Source of these receptors: a woman between 35 and 50 years old in good health.

Comment on this clonotype: At one boundary the junction diverges from the germline segment, which might be a read error. Here the CDR3 DNA reads TGTGCCGGCAGTTTAGTAGCGGGAGGGAATGAGCAGTTCTTC. Protein sequence: CAGSLVAGGNEQFF. The V and J genes are TRBV12-3 or TRBV12-4 and TRBJ2-1; 11 positions match TRBD2. The CDR3 is 14 residues long.

In its sample, this clonotype was seen many times. The CDR3 DNA reads TGCGCCAGCAGCCGGACAGGGGGCATTGATGAGCAGTTCTTC. Residues: CASSRTGGIDEQFF. The chain couples TRBV5-1 to TRBJ2-1; 11 nucleotides align to TRBD1. This CDR3 has 14 residues. V gave up 4 bases and J gave up 8 bases; unmatched junction bases: 5. Germline values: CDR1 SGHRS, CDR2 YFSETQ. The entire variable domain, with the rest obtained from reference TRBV5-1 and TRBJ2-1, is as follows: KAGVTQTPRYLIKTRGQQVTLSCSPISGHRSVSWYQQTPGQGLQFLFEYFSETQRNKGNFPGRFSGRQFSNSRSEMNVSTLELGDSALYLCASSRTGGIDEQFFGPGTRLTVL.

This clonotype appeared many times. This rearrangement joins TRBV7-8 to TRBJ2-7; D might be TRBD1 (5 bases). Germline CDR1 reads SGHVS; CDR2 reads FQNEAQ. The CDR3 extends over 11 amino acids. V shed 10 bases and J shed 4 bases, with 11 bases lying between them. CDR3 in DNA: TGTGCCATATATCAGGGTTACGAGCAGTACTTC. Protein product: CAIYQGYEQYF.

The chain links TRBV12-3 or TRBV12-4 to TRBJ2-3; the D call may be TRBD1 or TRBD2 (6 bases each). The V end was cut by 1 base, the J end by 5 bases, with 19 bases between. CDR3 length: 17 residues. In DNA form, the CDR3 reads TGTGCCAGCAGTTTAGATATCGGGGGCCATGGGGGAGATACGCAGTATTTT. Protein: CASSLDIGGHGGDTQYF.

This clonotype appeared many times. The chain carries TRBV2 and TRBJ1-2; D might be TRBD1 (5 bases). The germline V gene has CDR1 SNHLY and CDR2 FYNNEI. Trimming stripped 0 bases from V and 4 bases from J, with 12 bases between. This CDR3 has 15 amino acids. CDR3 region: CASSEASGRSYGYTF. The CDR3 DNA follows: TGTGCCAGCAGTGAAGCGTCGGGGCGAAGCTATGGCTACACCTTC.

This clonotype has just one count. This sequence may be a read error, since a much larger clone differs from it by one base. The V gene is TRBV20-1, the J gene TRBJ2-7; 9 positions match TRBD1. Trimming removed 8 bases from V and 1 base from J; junction bases left unmatched: 15. CDR1 DFQATT and CDR2 SNEGSKA come from the germline V gene (reference sequence). This CDR3 comprises 16 residues. CDR3: CSTCNPGQGQSYEQYF. CDR3 coding DNA: TGCAGTACTTGTAATCCGGGACAGGGACAATCCTACGAGCAGTACTTC.

This clonotype has more than one count but fewer than ten. The genes are TRBV5-1 and TRBJ2-3; D gene ambiguous. The germline gives CDR1 SGHRS, CDR2 YFSETQ. The CDR3 totals 13 residues. Trimming shortened V by 2 bases and J by 6 bases, and 10 bases separated the two germline ends. CDR3: CASSFGSQDTQYF. CDR3 sequence (DNA): TGCGCCAGCAGCTTTGGAAGTCAGGATACGCAGTATTTT.

This clonotype was observed a few times. The genes are TRBV28 and TRBJ1-6; D perhaps matches TRBD1 (5 bases). Deletions cut 5 bases from V and 0 bases from J, with 14 bases between. CDR1 is MDHEN, CDR2 SYDVKM, per germline. The CDR3 spans 17 residues. The DNA for the CDR3 is TGTGCCAGCAGTCTGCGCAGGGCGAGCTCCTATAATTCACCCCTCCACTTT. Translating gives CASSLRRASSYNSPLHF.

This clonotype was recorded a few times. The rearrangement joins TRBV6-6 to TRBJ1-5; 8 nucleotides line up with TRBD1. The CDR3 consists of 15 residues. V shed 7 bases and J 2 bases; nucleotides not matched to a gene: 7. Looked up from germline, CDR1 is MNHNY and CDR2 is SVGAGI (reference sequence). CDR3 residues: CASITGGGGNQPQHF. The CDR3, as DNA: TGTGCCAGCATCACAGGGGGGGGAGGCAATCAGCCCCAGCATTTT.

This clonotype was detected a few times. One end of the junction fails to match germline, which may point to a read error. CDR3 in amino acids: CAVSEFSGGPYEQYF. DNA of the CDR3: TGTGCCGTCAGTGAGTTTTCGGGGGGGCCCTACGAGCAGTACTTC. The rearrangement uses TRBV10-3 and TRBJ2-5; 8 nucleotides agree with TRBD2. Matching the DNA end better, TRBJ2-7 makes the J call doubtful. Germline V gene data show CDR1 as ENHRY and CDR2 as SYGVKD. This CDR3 region has 15 residues.